This T cell receptor beta chain comes out of a study of CD4 T cells in relation to SARS-CoV-2 and coronaviruses. Study background: PBMCs were cultured with antigen for about eleven days before TCR beta sequencing. Negative control cultures got HIV-1 Nef peptides or no peptide.

For this clone: Its antigen remains unknown.

Using immunoSEQ multiplex PCR, the repertoire was profiled, and TCRdb retains in-frame clones only, with some absent. The sample lists 26,000 or so clones; around 73% were seen once. From germline, CDR1 is ENHRY and CDR2 SYGVKD. This CDR3 region has 15 residues. The V gene end was trimmed by 7 bases and the J gene end by 0 bases; junction bases not matched to a gene: 3. Unexposed donor CD4+ T cells date from 2011-2018, before the COVID-19 pandemic. The cells were cultured for 10 days before CD4+ T cells were isolated. Sequenced material: CD4+ T cells from PBMCs, cultured in vitro. J is TRBJ2-1 and V is TRBV10-3, with 10 bases that match TRBD2. This receptor was obtained from a human donor in good health. This CDR3 reads CAITASGSSYNEQFF. The CDR3 bases are TGTGCCATCACGGCTAGCGGGAGCTCCTACAATGAGCAGTTCTTC.